This T cell receptor (beta chain) was documented in a study of blood T cell repertoires in COVID-19. Study context: Collection of acute and convalescent COVID-19 samples took place in the United States, Italy and Spain. Sources were T cells, B-cell-depleted T cells, or PBMCs; the material itself was cDNA or gDNA.

The germline gives CDR1 MDHEN, CDR2 SYDVKM. This CDR3 has 15 residues. V was clipped by 6 bases and J by 0 bases; unmatched bases: 3. In the original processing: Quantification of nucleated cells was approximated via reference gene primer amplification. Profiling relied on immunoSEQ multiplex PCR, and the TCRdb table lists in-frame clones only, not all of them. Clonal size and the V and J genes are those of that table, whereas D and trimming came from the DNA. The data show roughly 73,000 clones, with 75% seen just once and more than 20% held by the top ten. This clone has only one observation. Sequenced: peripheral blood. The clonotype originates from a man between 65 and 79 years old with acute or convalescent COVID-19. The V gene is TRBV28, the J gene TRBJ2-2, with TRBD2 matching 8 bases. DNA for the CDR3: TGTGCCAGCAGGGAACTAGCGGCGAACACCGGGGAGCTGTTTTTT. The encoded protein is CASRELAANTGELFF.